This T cell receptor beta chain comes out of a study of T cell responses to AZD1222 COVID-19 vaccine. Sequencing was performed with immunoSEQ multiplex PCR; in TCRdb, only in-frame clones are kept and a portion is missing. Here the sample spans tens of thousands of clones, roughly 90% being singletons. Study-wide results and limits: Most donors were white British and more were female, and clonal diversity was possibly underestimated. All repertoire sampling was performed exclusively after the peak T cell response. The study found vaccine-associated CD4 TCRs spanning spike, dominant at 160-218 and 743-854.

Per the germline V gene, CDR1 is LNHDA and CDR2 is SQIVND (reference sequence). J was trimmed by 1 base and V by 0 bases; bases with no gene match: 4. The length of the CDR3 is 16 residues. Points on this clone: Its antigen is as yet unknown.

V gene TRBV19 combines with J gene TRBJ1-1, with 8 positions matching TRBD1. This clonotype originated in an adult in good health. Sequenced here: peripheral blood, sampled on day 0 of AZD1222 vaccination. The CDR3 bases are TGTGCCAGTAGTATAGACCGGGACAGGTGGAACACTGAAGCTTTCTTT. This codes for CASSIDRDRWNTEAFF.